The T cell receptor beta chain described here comes from a study of shared clonotypes between healthy human individuals. CD4+ cells underwent separation, giving CD45RA+ naive and CD45RA-negative memory subsets. Data came from immunoSEQ multiplex PCR; TCRdb stores just in-frame clones and leaves some out. The sample holds roughly 2 million clones, nearly 97% seen once. A remark on this clone: Other nucleotide sequences from this sample produce the same CDR3.

The sequence was collected from a man aged 18 to 29 in good health. The source material was naive CD4+ T cells sorted from blood. This sample's subset: CD45RA+ positively selected.

CDR3 in amino acids: CASSLTSGSVYEQYF. In nucleotides, the CDR3 is TGTGCCAGCAGCTTAACTAGCGGGAGTGTTTACGAGCAGTACTTC. This rearrangement joins TRBV7-2 to TRBJ2-7; TRBD2 agrees at 11 bases. This CDR3 spans 15 amino acids. V lost 2 bases and J lost 4; bases outside the gene matches: 4. Looked up from germline, CDR1 is SGHTA and CDR2 is FQGNSA.